Below, one T cell receptor delta chain is given with its context. The target of this receptor is not known. This likely came from a read error, as a far larger clone is one base away. Other DNA sequences in this sample translate to the same CDR3. The CDR3 measures 28 amino acids from cysteine to phenylalanine. Just CDR3 DNA is preserved here, 84 bases in frame from base 1. CDR1 is given as TSWWSYY and CDR2 as QGS, both from the germline V gene. The record originates from a study of human gamma delta and Vdelta1 T cells (dated by TCRdb to 2016 to 2019). Background for the entire study: The study examined Delta One T cells, which are Vd1+ gamma-delta T cells, as cytotoxic effectors against acute myeloid leukemia.

Receptors were amplified or captured by PCR. For sequencing, an Illumina MiSeq was employed. Clone calls in TCRdb were regenerated from the public reads with CATT, after which identical DNA sequences shared one row. The sample data list 4,300 or so delta-chain clones, and more than 20% of these were observed just once. The ten largest clones represent roughly 69% of the sample. The sequence was obtained from a human donor in good health. The chain employs TRDV1 and TRDJ1; 10 middle bases align to TRDD3. The sequencing input was naive CD27+ Vdelta1 gamma-delta T cells from blood. At the DNA level, the sequence is TGTGCTCTTGGGGAACGAAATCGGCCCTTATCCAACGAGGTTTCTACTGGGGGATCCCCGCGCTACACCGATAAACTCATCTTC. This gives the protein CALGERNRPLSNEVSTGGSPRYTDKLIF.